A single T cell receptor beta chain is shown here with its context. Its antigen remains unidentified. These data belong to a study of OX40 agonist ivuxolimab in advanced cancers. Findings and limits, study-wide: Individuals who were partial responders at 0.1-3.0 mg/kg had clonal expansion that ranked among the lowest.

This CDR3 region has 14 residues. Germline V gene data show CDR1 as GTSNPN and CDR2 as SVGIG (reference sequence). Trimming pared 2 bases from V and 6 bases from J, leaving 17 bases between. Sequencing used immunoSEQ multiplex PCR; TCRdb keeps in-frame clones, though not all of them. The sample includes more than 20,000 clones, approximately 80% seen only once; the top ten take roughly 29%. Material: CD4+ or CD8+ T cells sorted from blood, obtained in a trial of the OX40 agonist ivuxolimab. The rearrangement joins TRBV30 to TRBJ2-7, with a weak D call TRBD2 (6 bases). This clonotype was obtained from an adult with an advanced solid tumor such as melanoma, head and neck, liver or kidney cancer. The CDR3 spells CAWSYGGRSSEQYF. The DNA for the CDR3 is TGTGCCTGGAGTTACGGGGGACGGAGTTCCGAGCAGTACTTC.